This T cell receptor beta chain was retrieved from a study of regulatory T cells in long-lasting Graves disease. This clonotype was observed at least ten times. The germline V gene has CDR1 SQVTM and CDR2 ANQGSEA. The CDR3 extends over 12 amino acids. After removal of 7 bases from V and 4 bases from J, the junction contained 5 bases not matched to a gene. Library construction for TCR beta used iRepertoire HTBI primers and Arm-PCR of CDR3 regions. TCRdb processed the multiplex PCR reads anew with MiXCR; each CDR3 protein has one entry. The sample holds roughly 500,000 distinct CDR3 sequences, roughly 13% seen once. As for time point: newly diagnosed GD, antithyroid drugs for less than 3 months. From RNA extracted from PBMCs, the TCR library was made. The same sample was also studied in work on T cells in Graves' hyperthyroidism and ophthalmopathy. That source adds: Patients having uncontrolled infection, another autoimmune disease, pregnancy or lactation were not included. It was a median approximately six months before onset that the model predicted ophthalmopathy.

The sequence derives from a man aged 30-40 years with Graves disease. This specimen consisted of peripheral blood mononuclear cells (PBMCs), obtained at new diagnosis, from a patient treated with antithyroid drugs. This rearrangement joins TRBV29-1 to TRBJ2-5, with 8 bases matching TRBD1. The CDR3 region is CSAGTGGETQYF. CDR3 DNA sequence: TGCAGCGCCGGAACAGGGGGAGAGACCCAGTACTTC.